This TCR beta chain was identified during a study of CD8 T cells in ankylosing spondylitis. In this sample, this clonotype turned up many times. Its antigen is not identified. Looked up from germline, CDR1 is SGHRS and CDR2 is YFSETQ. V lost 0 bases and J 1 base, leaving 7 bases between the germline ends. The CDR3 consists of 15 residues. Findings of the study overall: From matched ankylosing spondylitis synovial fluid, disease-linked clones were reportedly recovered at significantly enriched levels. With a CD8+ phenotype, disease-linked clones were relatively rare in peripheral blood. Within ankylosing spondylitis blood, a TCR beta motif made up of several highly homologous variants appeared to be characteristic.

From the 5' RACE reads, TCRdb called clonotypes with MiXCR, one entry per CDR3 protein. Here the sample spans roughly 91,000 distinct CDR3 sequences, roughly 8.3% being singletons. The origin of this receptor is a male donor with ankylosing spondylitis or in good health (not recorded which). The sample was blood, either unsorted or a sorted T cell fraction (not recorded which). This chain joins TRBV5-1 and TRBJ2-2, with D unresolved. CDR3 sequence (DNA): TGCGCCAGCAGCTTGGGGCAGGAGAACACCGGGGAGCTGTTTTTT. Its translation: CASSLGQENTGELFF.